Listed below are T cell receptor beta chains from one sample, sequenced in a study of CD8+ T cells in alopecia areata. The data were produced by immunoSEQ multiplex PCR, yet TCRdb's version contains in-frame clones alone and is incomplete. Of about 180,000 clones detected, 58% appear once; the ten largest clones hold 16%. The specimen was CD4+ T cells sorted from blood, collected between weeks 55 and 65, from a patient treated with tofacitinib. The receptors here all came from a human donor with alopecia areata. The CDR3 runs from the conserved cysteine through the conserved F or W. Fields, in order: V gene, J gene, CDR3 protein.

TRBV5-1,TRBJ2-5,CASSYAGTGGRTQYF
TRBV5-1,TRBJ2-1,CASSFSGGSYNEQFF
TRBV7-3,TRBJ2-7,CASSLLAGAEYEQYF
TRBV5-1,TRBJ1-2,CASSIQGSDGYTF
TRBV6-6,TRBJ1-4,CASSPGPVEKLFF
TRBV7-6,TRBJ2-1,CASSSLSRGNEQFF
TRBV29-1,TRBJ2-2,CSVERGRTGELFF
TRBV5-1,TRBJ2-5,CASSKGGDETQYF
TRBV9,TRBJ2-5,CASSVEGRAQETQYF
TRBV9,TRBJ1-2,CASSVESYGYTF
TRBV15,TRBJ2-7,CATSRDRDRSGEQYF
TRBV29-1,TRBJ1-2,CSVQNQQGFYGYTF
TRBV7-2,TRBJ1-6,CASSLGSYNSPLHF
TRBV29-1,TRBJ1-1,CSVAGTGHTEAFF
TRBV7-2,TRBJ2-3,CASSLGLTDTQYF
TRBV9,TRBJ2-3,CASSVAAGAADTQYF